The clone carrying this T cell receptor beta chain has more than one count but fewer than ten. Its specificity is not known. Expressed TCRB transcripts were sequenced after all isolated RNA was converted to cDNA. Using immunoSEQ multiplex PCR, the repertoire was profiled, and TCRdb retains in-frame clones only, with some absent. The sample includes roughly 300,000 clones, roughly an eighth seen only once; the top ten take 0.017%. This sample stems from a study of beta chain features in type 1 diabetes. Whole-study findings and limits: Moderately but significantly shorter TCRB CDR3s were found in Type 1 diabetes patients in all four CD4+ subsets. Shorter templates might be favored by PCR, and equally so in patients and in controls.

CDR1 and CDR2 (germline): MGHRA, YSYEKL. V shed 6 bases and J 1 base; nucleotides not matched to a gene: 7. CDR3 size: 16 residues. The gene calls are TRBV4-1 and TRBJ2-2; TRBD1 agrees at 8 bases. This clonotype was obtained from a man between 25 and 39 years old with type 1 diabetes. What was sequenced was naive CD4+ T cells from blood. The CDR3 protein is CASRSYDRGNTGELFF. As DNA, the CDR3 is TGCGCCAGCAGGAGTTACGACAGGGGGAACACCGGGGAGCTGTTTTTT.